Below, 25 T cell receptor beta chains from the same sample are listed, as sequenced in a study of T-cell memory formation after mild COVID-19. TCRdb ran MiXCR on the 5' RACE reads and lists one entry per CDR3 protein. The sample carries around 110,000 distinct CDR3 sequences, 13% to 15% recorded once. Specimen: PBMCs or a T cell subset sorted from them (not recorded which). These receptors all stem from a man aged 18 to 30 who had mild COVID-19 (a few samples of this study predate the infection). Cell type and time point are not known.

This clonotype was seen a handful of times. J is TRBJ2-7 and V is TRBV7-2; 8 bases align to TRBD2. Trimming cost V 1 base and J 6 bases; bases outside gene matches: 11. Germline CDR1 SGHTA, CDR2 FQGNSA. The CDR3 sequence is 16 residues long. The CDR3 sequence: CASSLDRGGPLGEQYF. The CDR3, as DNA: TGTGCCAGCAGCTTAGATCGGGGGGGCCCCCTCGGCGAGCAGTACTTC.

Only a few counts were recorded for this clonotype. V usage is TRBV6-5 and J usage is TRBJ2-1, with D uncertain. The CDR3 runs 12 residues. Per germline, CDR1 MNHEY and CDR2 SVGAGI. V was trimmed by 0 bases and J by 5 bases, leaving 2 bases between them. CDR3 sequence reads: CASSYSDNEQFF. CDR3 coding DNA: TGTGCCAGCAGTTACTCAGACAATGAGCAGTTCTTC.

This clonotype was picked up a small number of times. V usage is TRBV27 and J usage is TRBJ2-3; TRBD2 matches at 8 bases. The CDR3 is made up of 18 amino acids. J gave up 2 bases and V 2 bases, and 12 bases lay outside the gene matches. Germline V gene data show CDR1 as MNHEY and CDR2 as SMNVEV (reference sequence). Here the CDR3 DNA reads TGTGCCAGCAGTTTAACGGCTAGCGGGTATTCCGTCACAGATACGCAGTATTTT. Its translation: CASSLTASGYSVTDTQYF.

This clonotype came up many times. The rearrangement joins TRBV6-5 to TRBJ2-7; D not resolved. The germline gives CDR1 MNHEY, CDR2 SVGAGI. Trimming took 0 bases from V and 1 from J, leaving 4 bases between them. The CDR3 runs 13 residues. The CDR3 region has the DNA TGTGCCAGCAGTTACTCCGGATCCTACGAGCAGTACTTC. As protein: CASSYSGSYEQYF.

The chain employs TRBV7-9 and TRBJ1-4; unclear D gene. Germline V lookup: CDR1 SEHNR, CDR2 FQNEAQ (reference sequence). V was pared by 1 base and J by 5 bases, with 5 bases between. The CDR3 is 13 amino acids. CDR3 sequence: CASSLDTNEKLFF. In DNA, the CDR3 is TGTGCCAGCAGCTTAGACACCAATGAAAAACTGTTTTTT.

The table lists this clonotype with many counts. The gene calls are TRBV4-3 and TRBJ1-1; the match to TRBD1 covers 8 bases. This CDR3 has 14 residues. V shed 1 base and J 6 bases; nucleotides not matched to a gene: 4. Germline CDR1 is LGHNA and CDR2 is YSLEER. CDR3 in amino acids: CASSQGTGGPEAFF. As DNA, the CDR3 is TGCGCCAGCAGCCAAGGAACAGGGGGACCTGAAGCTTTCTTT.

The chain recombines TRBV4-3 with TRBJ2-5, with D maybe TRBD2 (5 bases). Deletions cut 2 bases from V and 5 bases from J, with 12 bases between. CDR3 length equals 14 residues. The germline CDR1 and CDR2 sequences are LGHNA and YSLEER. CDR3 bases: TGCGCCAGCAGCCAACGGGCTAGCAAGGAGACCCAGTACTTC. Its translation is CASSQRASKETQYF.

CDR3 sequence: CASSEGAGTEAFF. The CDR3 DNA is TGTGCCAGCAGTGAAGGGGCGGGCACTGAAGCTTTCTTT. The chain is built from TRBV25-1 and TRBJ1-1, with TRBD1 as a possible D gene (5 bases). Trimming pared 2 bases from V and 4 bases from J, leaving 8 bases between. This CDR3 spans 13 amino acids. Per the germline V gene, CDR1 is MGHDK and CDR2 is SYGVNS.

This clonotype was detected only a few times. The chain couples TRBV29-1 to TRBJ2-7, with D tentatively TRBD1 (6 bases). Germline-derived CDR1 and CDR2 are SQVTM and ANQGSEA. V was pared by 4 bases and J by 1 base, with 14 bases between. CDR3 length equals 14 residues. CDR3 loop: CSVVTGRGSYEQYF. Here the CDR3 DNA reads TGCAGCGTTGTGACAGGCCGCGGGTCCTACGAGCAGTACTTC.

The chain employs TRBV29-1 and TRBJ2-5, with D possibly matching TRBD2 (7 bases). Germline V gene sequence: CDR1 SQVTM, CDR2 ANQGSEA. Trimming took off 3 bases at V and 5 bases at J, with 25 bases between the two ends. The CDR3 totals 17 residues. CDR3 in DNA: TGCAGCGTTGAGCCCCGAGTTGCAGGGGAGGGGGGGGAGACCCAGTACTTC. It translates to CSVEPRVAGEGGETQYF.

This clonotype was observed a few times. The chain carries TRBV20-1 and TRBJ2-3, with TRBD2 matching over 13 bases. Germline CDR1 reads DFQATT; CDR2 reads SNEGSKA (reference sequence). The CDR3 runs to 14 residues. Germline trimming cut 2 bases from V and 13 bases from J; bases unmatched to any gene: 9. CDR3 DNA sequence: TGCAGTGCTAGACGTGAGACTAGCGGGGGGCGGGAGTATTTT. It yields the protein CSARRETSGGREYF.

V is TRBV5-1 and J is TRBJ1-1; D might be TRBD1 (5 bases). Germline CDR1 and CDR2: SGHRS and YFSETQ. Trimming removed 0 bases from V and 1 base from J, with 7 bases in between. This CDR3 has 14 amino acids. In DNA form, the CDR3 reads TGCGCCAGCAGCTTGGTGGGGGGGAACACTGAAGCTTTCTTT. Translation: CASSLVGGNTEAFF.

This clonotype was picked up many times. V gene TRBV6-2 or TRBV6-3 combines with J gene TRBJ2-1; a weak D match, TRBD2 (6 bases). This CDR3 has 13 residues. V was cut by 6 bases and J by 3 bases, with 9 bases left in between. CDR1 is MNHEY, CDR2 SVGEGT, per germline. DNA of the CDR3: TGTGCCAGCAGCCCCGGGGGCTACAATGAGCAGTTCTTC. Protein product: CASSPGGYNEQFF.

This clonotype was recorded at least ten times. The V and J genes are TRBV6-5 and TRBJ1-2, with 10 bases fitting TRBD1. The J segment lost 7 bases and the V segment lost 0 bases, leaving 5 bases of the junction unmatched. The CDR3 loop spans 15 amino acids. Germline CDR1 is MNHEY and CDR2 is SVGAGI. The CDR3 DNA is TGTGCCAGCAGTTACTCGGGACAGGGGAAGGCTGGCTACACCTTC. Translating it yields CASSYSGQGKAGYTF.

This clonotype has a count of ten or more. Compared with germline, one end of the junction differs, possibly owing to a read error. The chain recombines TRBV6-2 or TRBV6-3 with TRBJ2-1; weak D call: TRBD2 (5 bases). Looked up from germline, CDR1 is MNHEY and CDR2 is SVGEGT. The CDR3 runs 9 residues. CDR3 bases: TGCACCGGGGTCAATGAGCAGTTCTTC. Protein: CTGVNEQFF.

This clonotype was seen more than once but under ten times. The chain couples TRBV6-6 to TRBJ2-7; weak D call: TRBD1 (7 bases). Germline loops: CDR1 MNHNY, CDR2 SVGAGI (reference sequence). The CDR3 is made up of 17 amino acids. Trimming took off 2 bases at V and 4 bases at J, with 21 bases between the two ends. Here the CDR3 reads CASSYAERQGGFYEQYF. Here the CDR3 DNA reads TGTGCCAGCAGTTACGCGGAACGGCAGGGGGGATTTTACGAGCAGTACTTC.

This clonotype has a handful of counts. This chain links TRBV6-5 with TRBJ2-7, with 8 bases lining up with TRBD2. With 2 bases clipped from V and 5 bases from J, the junction kept 8 bases outside the gene matches. The CDR3 contains 15 residues. The germline V gene encodes CDR1 MNHEY and CDR2 SVGAGI. The chain's CDR3 is CASSYRTRRGDEQYF. CDR3 coding DNA: TGTGCCAGCAGTTACCGCACGCGGCGGGGGGACGAGCAGTACTTC.

The chain links TRBV4-2 to TRBJ1-1, with D maybe TRBD1 (5 bases). Trimming took 5 bases from V and 5 from J, leaving 18 bases between them. Germline lookup yields CDR1 LGHNA and CDR2 YNFKEQ. The CDR3 is 15 residues long. The CDR3 region has the DNA TGTGCCAGCAGCGCATCCCCCGGGACGGTTACTGAAGCTTTCTTT. Its translation is CASSASPGTVTEAFF.

This clonotype has only a few counts. The chain carries TRBV27 and TRBJ2-7, with TRBD1 identical over 8 bases. CDR3 length equals 15 residues. J gave up 4 bases and V 5 bases, and 10 bases lay outside the gene matches. Germline values: CDR1 MNHEY, CDR2 SMNVEV (reference sequence). CDR3 nucleotides: TGTGCCAGCAGTCTCCGTACAGGGGGAGGTTACGAGCAGTACTTC. Protein sequence: CASSLRTGGGYEQYF.

V usage is TRBV5-6 and J usage is TRBJ2-3; possibly TRBD2 for D (5 bases). The CDR3 has 15 amino acids. V was shortened by 4 bases and J by 0 bases, with 12 bases between the two germline ends. CDR1 SGHDT and CDR2 YYEEEE come from the germline V gene. CDR3 sequence (DNA): TGTGCCAGCAGCATCTGGACTTCTAGCACAGATACGCAGTATTTT. Encoded protein: CASSIWTSSTDTQYF. Drawing the rest from reference TRBV5-6 and TRBJ2-3, the complete variable domain is DAGVTQSPTHLIKTRGQQVTLRCSPKSGHDTVSWYQQALGQGPQFIFQYYEEEERQRGNFPDRFSGHQFPNYSSELNVNALLLGDSALYLCASSIWTSSTDTQYFGPGTRLTVL.

The chain links TRBV24-1 to TRBJ2-4; D is possibly TRBD1 or TRBD2 (5 bases each). Per germline, CDR1 KGHDR and CDR2 SFDVKD. Deletions cut 5 bases from V and 7 bases from J, with 8 bases between. The CDR3 is 12 amino acids. The DNA for the CDR3 is TGTGCCACCAGTGGAGAGGGGAACATTCAGTACTTC. Encoded protein: CATSGEGNIQYF.

The chain is built from TRBV30 and TRBJ2-1, with D uncertain. This CDR3 has 11 amino acids. Trimming removed 1 base at V and 6 bases at J, with 4 bases between. CDR1 and CDR2 from the germline V gene are GTSNPN and SVGIG (reference sequence). CDR3 coding DNA: TGTGCCTGGAGTGGGATCAATGAGCAGTTCTTC. As protein: CAWSGINEQFF.

This clonotype showed up many times. The chain combines TRBV14 with TRBJ2-5; no definite D call. Germline loops: CDR1 SGHDN, CDR2 FVKESK. This CDR3 is built from 14 residues. V lost 1 base to trimming and J lost 5 bases, with 11 bases between them. DNA for the CDR3: TGTGCCAGCAGCCAAGGAACCTCTTGGGAGACCCAGTACTTC. As protein: CASSQGTSWETQYF.

The rearrangement uses TRBV12-3 or TRBV12-4 and TRBJ1-1; D uncertain. V was pared by 3 bases and J by 3 bases, with 11 bases between. The CDR3 covers 14 residues. The CDR3 DNA is TGTGCCAGCAGTTTCTCAACGGAGTACACTGAAGCTTTCTTT. Its protein product is CASSFSTEYTEAFF.

This clonotype has a count of ten or more. The rearrangement uses TRBV5-5 and TRBJ2-7; no clear D gene. Trimming cost V 1 base and J 6 bases, with 8 bases left between them. The CDR3 spans 12 residues. The germline CDR1 and CDR2 sequences are SGHKS and YYEKEE (reference sequence). The CDR3, as DNA: TGTGCCAGCAGCTTGCCGTCGTCCGAGCAGTACGTC. Amino acids: CASSLPSSEQYV.